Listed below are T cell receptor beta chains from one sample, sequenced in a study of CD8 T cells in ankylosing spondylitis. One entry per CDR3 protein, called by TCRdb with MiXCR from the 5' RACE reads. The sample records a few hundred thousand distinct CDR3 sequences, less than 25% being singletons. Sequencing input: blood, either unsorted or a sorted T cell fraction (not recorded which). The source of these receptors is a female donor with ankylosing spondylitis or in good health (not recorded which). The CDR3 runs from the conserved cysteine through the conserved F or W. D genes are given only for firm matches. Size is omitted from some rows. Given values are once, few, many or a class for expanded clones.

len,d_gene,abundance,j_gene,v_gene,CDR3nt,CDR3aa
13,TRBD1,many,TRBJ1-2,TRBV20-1,TGCAGTGCTAGCACAGGGGGCGTTTATGGCTACACCTTC,CSASTGGVYGYTF
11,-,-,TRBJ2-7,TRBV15,TGTGCCACGGCGGCGTCTTACGAGCAGTACTTC,CATAASYEQYF
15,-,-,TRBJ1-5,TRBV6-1,TGTGCCAGCAGCACGGGGACCCCACCGCGGCAGCCCCAGCATTTT,CASSTGTPPRQPQHF
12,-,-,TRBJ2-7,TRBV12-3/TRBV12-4,TGTGCCAGCAGCCCCGGGCCCCGCGAGCAGTACTTC,CASSPGPREQYF
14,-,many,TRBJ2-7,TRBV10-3,TGTGCCACTTCTTTGAGCGGGCTTCGAGGCGAGCAGTACTTC,CATSLSGLRGEQYF
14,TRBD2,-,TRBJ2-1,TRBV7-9,TGTGCCAGCAGCTTAGTGGAGCGGGAGAGTGAGCAGTTCTTC,CASSLVERESEQFF
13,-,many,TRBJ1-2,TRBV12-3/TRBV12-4,TGTGCCAGCAGTTTGGAGGGATTCTATGGCTACACCTTC,CASSLEGFYGYTF
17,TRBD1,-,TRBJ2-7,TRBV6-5,TGTGCCAGCAGTTTTCGAGCCGGGACAGGGAAGACCTACGAGCAGTACTTC,CASSFRAGTGKTYEQYF
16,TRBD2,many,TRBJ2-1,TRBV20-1,TGCAGTTCGGGGGGGGTAGCGGGGATCTCCTACAATGAGCAGTTCTTC,CSSGGVAGISYNEQFF
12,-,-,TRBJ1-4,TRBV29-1,TGCAGCGTGAGGGAGGGTGGTGAAAAACTGTTTTTT,CSVREGGEKLFF
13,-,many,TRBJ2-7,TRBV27,TGTGCCAGCAGATCCGACTACACGTACGAGCAGTACTTC,CASRSDYTYEQYF
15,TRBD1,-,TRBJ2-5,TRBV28,TGTGCCAGCAGGGAACAGGGGGCGCGTTCCGAGACCCAGTACTTC,CASREQGARSETQYF
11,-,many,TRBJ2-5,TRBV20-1,TGCAGTGCTAGACGAAAGCTGGCCCAGTACTTC,CSARRKLAQYF
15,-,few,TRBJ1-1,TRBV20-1,TGCAGTGCCCCGCGGAGGGCGGGGGTGAACACTGAAGCTTTCTTT,CSAPRRAGVNTEAFF
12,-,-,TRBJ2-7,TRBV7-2,TGTGCCAGCAGCTTAGACTGGGCTGGGGAGTACTTC,CASSLDWAGEYF
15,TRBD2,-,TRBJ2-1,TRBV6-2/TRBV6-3,TGTGCCTGCAAATCGGCGGGACTACGAGGAAATGAGCAGTTCTTC,CACKSAGLRGNEQFF
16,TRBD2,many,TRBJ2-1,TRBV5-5,TGTGCCAGCAGCCCTACTAGCGGGAGGGCCTACAATGAGCAGTTCTTC,CASSPTSGRAYNEQFF